The 19 T cell receptor beta chains given below trace back to one sample, sequenced in a study of T cell responses to AZD1222 COVID-19 vaccine. Sequencing was performed with immunoSEQ multiplex PCR; in TCRdb, only in-frame clones are kept and a portion is missing. The top ten hold less than 6.5% of the sample, which has 70,000 to 95,000 clones, 70% to 90% seen once. Sequencing was performed on peripheral blood, taken 28 days after the second AZD1222 dose. These receptor sequences come from an adult who received the AZD1222 COVID-19 vaccine.

The V gene is TRBV5-1, the J gene TRBJ1-1; D remains unclear. V was pared by 5 bases and J by 0 bases, with 11 bases between. Per germline, CDR1 SGHRS and CDR2 YFSETQ. The CDR3 runs to 14 residues. The CDR3 DNA sequence: TGCGCCAGCAGTTCGGGTGGCATGAACACTGAAGCTTTCTTT. Encoded protein: CASSSGGMNTEAFF.

This clone was seen once. The chain joins TRBV5-1 to TRBJ2-7; TRBD2 matches at 9 bases. CDR1 SGHRS and CDR2 YFSETQ come from the germline V gene. With 4 bases clipped from V and 3 bases from J, the junction kept 8 bases outside the gene matches. The CDR3 is 15 amino acids. CDR3 sequence reads: CASSLGGTSNYEQYF. The CDR3 nucleotides are TGCGCCAGCAGCCTAGGTGGGACTAGCAACTACGAGCAGTACTTC.

The V gene is TRBV5-1, the J gene TRBJ1-1, with 7 positions matching TRBD1. This CDR3 contains 13 residues. Germline V gene data show CDR1 as SGHRS and CDR2 as YFSETQ. The V and J ends lost 3 bases and 6 bases, in that order; junction bases with no gene match: 5. The CDR3 protein is CASSSQDRAEAFF. In DNA, the CDR3 is TGCGCCAGCAGCTCCCAAGACAGGGCTGAAGCTTTCTTT.

This clone was detected only once. The rearrangement uses TRBV19 and TRBJ2-7, with TRBD1 matching over 12 bases. The CDR3 sequence is 15 residues long. Germline loops: CDR1 LNHDA, CDR2 SQIVND (reference sequence). The V segment lost 5 bases and the J segment 5 bases; nucleotides outside the gene matches: 7. The CDR3 loop reads CASSHGTGGGHEQYF. CDR3 DNA sequence: TGTGCCAGTAGTCACGGGACAGGGGGCGGCCACGAGCAGTACTTC.

The V and J genes are TRBV6-6 and TRBJ2-6; 8 bases agree with TRBD1. CDR1 and CDR2 from the germline V gene are MNHNY and SVGAGI (reference sequence). Trimming cost V 6 bases and J 2 bases; bases outside gene matches: 6. The CDR3 spans 16 residues. The CDR3 reads CASSHGQGTGANVLTF. CDR3 sequence (DNA): TGTGCCAGCAGCCACGGACAGGGAACTGGGGCCAACGTCCTGACTTTC.

This clone was observed once. The chain recombines TRBV7-9 with TRBJ1-1; D unclear. Germline V gene lookup returns CDR1 SEHNR and CDR2 FQNEAQ (reference sequence). The CDR3 runs 12 residues. Trimming removed 2 bases from V and 8 bases from J, with 9 bases in between. The CDR3 reads CASSLNREEAFF. The CDR3 coding sequence is TGTGCCAGCAGCTTAAATAGGGAAGAAGCTTTCTTT.

This clone was observed once. The chain recombines TRBV19 with TRBJ1-1, with a possible D match to TRBD1 (5 bases). This CDR3 is 14 amino acids long. With 3 bases removed from V and 1 base from J, the gap between germline ends came to 9 bases. In germline, CDR1 is LNHDA, CDR2 SQIVND (reference sequence). The DNA of the CDR3 is TGTGCCAGTAGTATCTTTGGGGGGAACACTGAAGCTTTCTTT. Translation: CASSIFGGNTEAFF.

The V call is TRBV7-3, the J call TRBJ2-7; no clear D gene. The CDR3 spans 12 residues. Between the trimmed V and J ends, which lost 1 base and 12 bases, there was a span of 13 bases. Germline V gives CDR1 SGHTA, CDR2 FQGTGA. CDR3 region: CASSLNREARYF. Written as DNA, the CDR3 is TGTGCCAGCAGCTTAAATCGCGAGGCGCGGTACTTC.

The chain is built from TRBV5-4 and TRBJ2-5, with TRBD1 matching over 7 bases. The CDR3 contains 16 residues. V dropped 4 bases and J dropped 3; count of bases not matched to a gene: 12. CDR1 is SGHNT and CDR2 is YYREEE in the germline V gene (reference sequence). This chain's CDR3 is CASSGETGTAKETQYF. CDR3 coding DNA: TGTGCCAGCAGCGGGGAGACCGGGACAGCTAAAGAGACCCAGTACTTC.

V gene TRBV4-2 combines with J gene TRBJ2-2; no firm D call. The germline V and J ends were trimmed by 1 base and 6 bases, with 9 bases remaining between them. This CDR3 has 14 residues. Germline loops: CDR1 LGHNA, CDR2 YNFKEQ. The CDR3 sequence is CASSQGYRAGELFF. CDR3 sequence (DNA): TGTGCCAGCAGCCAAGGCTATAGGGCCGGGGAGCTGTTTTTT.

This chain connects TRBV9 to TRBJ2-3; D possibly corresponds to TRBD1 (5 bases). Trimming cost V 7 bases and J 6 bases, with 15 bases left between them. The CDR3 contains 13 residues. Germline CDR1 reads SGDLS; CDR2 reads YYNGEE. The CDR3 loop reads CASPTRAGDTQYF. Written as DNA, the CDR3 is TGTGCCAGCCCCACCCGGGCAGGGGATACGCAGTATTTT.

The V gene is TRBV18, the J gene TRBJ1-1; D unclear. Germline values: CDR1 KGHSH, CDR2 LQKENI. V was shortened by 1 base and J by 1 base, with 7 bases between the two germline ends. CDR3 size: 14 residues. CDR3 in amino acids: CASSPQQRNTEAFF. The CDR3 DNA follows: TGTGCCAGCTCACCACAACAGCGGAACACTGAAGCTTTCTTT.

This chain uses TRBV20-1 with TRBJ2-3, with D uncertain. V gave up 3 bases and J gave up 1 base, with 11 bases separating them. The CDR3 totals 14 residues. The germline V gene encodes CDR1 DFQATT and CDR2 SNEGSKA (reference sequence). CDR3 DNA: TGCAGTGCTAGTGGGATCCCCGGCACAGATACGCAGTATTTT. It is translated as CSASGIPGTDTQYF.

The rearrangement uses TRBV5-1 and TRBJ2-5; 13 bases agree with TRBD2. V gave up 7 bases and J gave up 3 bases; unmatched junction bases: 6. CDR3 size: 15 residues. Per the germline V gene, CDR1 is SGHRS and CDR2 is YFSETQ. CDR3 sequence: CASGRTSGGKETQYF. As DNA, the CDR3 is TGCGCCAGCGGGAGGACTAGCGGGGGCAAAGAGACCCAGTACTTC.

The rearrangement uses TRBV27 and TRBJ2-5; tentative D call: TRBD1 (7 bases). Germline V gene lookup returns CDR1 MNHEY and CDR2 SMNVEV (reference sequence). This CDR3 contains 14 residues. Trimming left V 5 bases short and J 2 bases short, with 12 bases between. DNA for the CDR3: TGTGCCAGCAGTCAGGGGGGAGCACAAGAGACCCAGTACTTC. Its translation is CASSQGGAQETQYF.

The chain combines TRBV12-5 with TRBJ1-2; 8 positions match TRBD1. The germline CDR1 and CDR2 sequences are LGHNT and FRNRAP. Germline trimming cut 9 bases from V and 0 bases from J; bases unmatched to any gene: 12. The CDR3 runs 16 residues. DNA for the CDR3: TGTGCTAGCAAACCGGGACAGGCAACTTCTAACTATGGCTACACCTTC. Protein sequence: CASKPGQATSNYGYTF.

The sample holds one count of this clone. The chain couples TRBV18 to TRBJ2-2; D is unclear. The ends were cut back, 8 bases at V and 6 bases at J, with 16 bases in the middle. CDR1 KGHSH and CDR2 LQKENI come from the germline V gene. This CDR3 spans 14 amino acids. The CDR3 sequence is CASIIGRASGELFF. DNA for the CDR3: TGTGCCAGCATCATCGGCCGGGCGTCCGGGGAGCTGTTTTTT.

The gene calls are TRBV6-1 and TRBJ1-5; tentatively, D is TRBD1 (5 bases). This CDR3 is 15 amino acids long. V dropped 3 bases and J dropped 2 bases, with 11 bases sitting between them. CDR1 is MNHNS, CDR2 SASEGT, per germline. DNA of the CDR3: TGTGCCAGCAGTGACCCGGGACGGCGCAATCAGCCCCAGCATTTT. Translating gives CASSDPGRRNQPQHF.

The chain combines TRBV2 with TRBJ2-1, with 13 positions matching TRBD2. The CDR3 is 17 residues long. The V gene's germline CDR1 is SNHLY and CDR2 FYNNEI. J lost 3 bases, V lost 5 bases, and 7 bases had no gene match. CDR3: CASSYRGLAGSYNEQFF. The CDR3, as DNA: TGTGCCAGCAGTTACAGGGGACTAGCGGGAAGCTACAATGAGCAGTTCTTC.